This T cell receptor beta chain is drawn from a study of T cells after yellow fever vaccination. Germline-derived CDR1 and CDR2 are LNHNV and YYDKDF (reference sequence). CDR3 length: 15 residues. With 6 bases removed from V and 3 bases from J, the gap between germline ends came to 15 bases. TCRdb used MiXCR to reprocess the 5' RACE reads, holding one entry per CDR3 protein. The sample lists 620,000 or so distinct CDR3 sequences, about 12% occurring once. This clonotype was recorded a few times. The source was PBMCs, collected on the day of the yellow fever booster vaccination. The receptor was isolated from a man aged 30 to 39 who received the YFV17D yellow fever vaccine. This chain joins TRBV15 and TRBJ2-1; D may be TRBD1 or TRBD2 (5 bases each). The CDR3 DNA reads TGTGCCACCAGTCCTATCCGGGACGGCTACAATGAGCAGTTCTTC. It codes for CATSPIRDGYNEQFF.